These 15 T cell receptor beta chains were sequenced from one sample in a study of blood T cell repertoires in COVID-19. Assay: immunoSEQ multiplex PCR; the TCRdb copy retains only in-frame clones and omits some. The table lists around 300,000 clones, approximately 88% of them singletons, with around 1.6% in the top ten. Sequenced material: peripheral blood. The receptors shown here come from a woman in her thirties with COVID-19, enrolled during active disease.

This clone was counted once. The chain links TRBV19 to TRBJ2-7, with D maybe TRBD1 (6 bases). Trimming pared 3 bases from V and 4 bases from J, leaving 16 bases between. CDR1 is LNHDA, CDR2 SQIVND, per germline (reference sequence). The CDR3 covers 15 residues. CDR3 bases: TGTGCCAGTAGTATCACCCCAGGGGATTTTTACGAGCAGTACTTC. It specifies CASSITPGDFYEQYF.

The chain combines TRBV5-8 with TRBJ2-1; D is unclear. This CDR3 has 12 amino acids. The germline V gene has CDR1 SGHTS and CDR2 YDEGEE. V was shortened by 4 bases and J by 9 bases, with 11 bases between the two germline ends. The CDR3 loop reads CASSLLPLEQFF. CDR3 DNA sequence: TGTGCCAGCAGCCTTCTCCCCCTTGAGCAGTTCTTC.

This chain joins TRBV7-2 and TRBJ1-6; tentative D call: TRBD1 (6 bases). CDR1 is SGHTA and CDR2 is FQGNSA in the germline V gene. The CDR3 length is 16 residues. The V and J ends lost 2 bases and 4 bases respectively, with 12 bases between them. This CDR3 reads CASSLMTGRYNSPLHF. The DNA of the CDR3 is TGTGCCAGCAGCTTAATGACAGGACGATATAATTCACCCCTCCACTTT.

The chain has TRBV2 and TRBJ1-5, with 8 bases that match TRBD1. The junction had 6 bases not matched to a gene; V was cut back by 5 bases and J by 3 bases. In germline, CDR1 is SNHLY, CDR2 FYNNEI. This CDR3 has 15 residues. The CDR3 loop reads CASSPGQGLNQPQHF. CDR3 in DNA: TGTGCCAGCAGTCCCGGACAGGGACTCAATCAGCCCCAGCATTTT. Complete variable domain (other parts from reference TRBV2 and TRBJ1-5): EPEVTQTPSHQVTQMGQEVILRCVPISNHLYFYWYRQILGQKVEFLVSFYNNEISEKSEIFDDQFSVERPDGSNFTLKIRSTKLEDSAMYFCASSPGQGLNQPQHFGDGTRLSIL.

As concerns this clone: Other DNA sequences in the same sample also yield this CDR3. V and J are TRBV19 and TRBJ2-7; possible D gene TRBD2, 6 bases. Looked up from germline, CDR1 is LNHDA and CDR2 is SQIVND (reference sequence). V dropped 3 bases and J dropped 3 bases, with 6 bases sitting between them. This CDR3 comprises 12 residues. In nucleotides, the CDR3 is TGTGCCAGTAGTATTAGCGGCTACGAGCAGTACTTC. Its translation: CASSISGYEQYF.

With respect to this clone: At the DNA level, this CDR3 is encoded by other sequences in the same sample as well. The rearrangement links TRBV7-9 to TRBJ1-1; tentatively, D is TRBD1 (5 bases). V lost 5 bases, J lost 1 base, and 8 bases lay in between. Germline loops: CDR1 SEHNR, CDR2 FQNEAQ (reference sequence). CDR3 length: 13 amino acids. The CDR3 spells CASSETGNTEAFF. CDR3 DNA: TGTGCCAGCAGCGAAACAGGGAACACTGAAGCTTTCTTT.

The rearrangement joins TRBV6-5 to TRBJ2-2; 10 positions match TRBD1. CDR3 length equals 15 residues. CDR1 and CDR2 from the germline V gene are MNHEY and SVGAGI. J gave up 4 bases and V 5 bases, and 4 bases lay outside the gene matches. CDR3: CASSTRTGGTGELFF. The CDR3 nucleotides read TGTGCCAGCAGTACCCGGACAGGGGGCACCGGGGAGCTGTTTTTT.

The rearrangement links TRBV3-1 (or the pseudogene TRBV3-2) to TRBJ2-3, with 12 bases aligning to TRBD2. This CDR3 spans 17 amino acids. V was clipped by 0 bases and J by 5 bases; unmatched bases: 6. Germline V gene data show CDR1 as LGHDT and CDR2 as YNNKEL (reference sequence). The DNA of the CDR3 is TGTGCCAGCAGCCAAGATCCTAGCGGGGGGGCCAAAGATACGCAGTATTTT. This gives the protein CASSQDPSGGAKDTQYF.

The rearrangement joins TRBV30 to TRBJ2-7; 7 positions match TRBD1. V shed 1 base and J 4 bases; nucleotides not matched to a gene: 13. Germline V gene data show CDR1 as GTSNPN and CDR2 as SVGIG (reference sequence). This CDR3 has 16 amino acids. CDR3 DNA sequence: TGTGCCTGGAGTGCCCCCCCGACAGGGATAGGGTACGAGCAGTACTTC. This codes for CAWSAPPTGIGYEQYF.

Turning to this clone: Distinct nucleotide sequences in the sample also encode this CDR3. The chain recombines TRBV6-2 or TRBV6-3 with TRBJ1-1; 7 bases are shared with TRBD1. Germline-derived CDR1 and CDR2 are MNHEY and SVGEGT. J gave up 4 bases and V 5 bases, and 4 bases lay outside the gene matches. The CDR3 has 13 residues. DNA for the CDR3: TGTGCCAGCAGTCGACAGGGCGGCACTGAAGCTTTCTTT. The encoded protein is CASSRQGGTEAFF.

The J gene is TRBJ1-1, the V gene TRBV19, with 7 bases matching TRBD1. The junction had 6 bases not matched to a gene; V was cut back by 4 bases and J by 4 bases. The CDR3 sequence is 14 residues long. Per the germline V gene, CDR1 is LNHDA and CDR2 is SQIVND (reference sequence). The CDR3 region is CASSTFGTATEAFF. As DNA, the CDR3 is TGTGCCAGTAGTACCTTCGGGACAGCCACTGAAGCTTTCTTT.

V and J are TRBV7-8 and TRBJ1-1; D might be TRBD1 (6 bases). The CDR3 is 17 residues long. V was clipped by 6 bases and J by 4 bases, with 24 bases between them. CDR1 and CDR2 from the germline V gene are SGHVS and FQNEAQ. The DNA for the CDR3 is TGTGCCAGCAGTCGCATTTGGGACATGCAACGCGGCACTGAAGCTTTCTTT. Protein sequence: CASSRIWDMQRGTEAFF.

The chain uses TRBV2 and TRBJ1-1; D uncertain. Trimming shortened V by 7 bases and J by 1 base, and 10 bases separated the two germline ends. The CDR3 length is 13 residues. The germline V gene encodes CDR1 SNHLY and CDR2 FYNNEI. The CDR3 DNA is TGTGCCAGCATCACAGAAAAGAACACTGAAGCTTTCTTT. Translating gives CASITEKNTEAFF.

The CDR3 DNA follows: TGCGCCAGCAGCCAAGATGGGAGCTATCAGCCCCAGCATTTT. Translated, it gives CASSQDGSYQPQHF. The J gene is TRBJ1-5, the V gene TRBV4-1, with D hard to call. The germline V gene has CDR1 MGHRA and CDR2 YSYEKL. The CDR3 loop spans 14 amino acids. Trimming took 0 bases from V and 5 from J, leaving 8 bases between them.

V gene TRBV2 combines with J gene TRBJ1-4; 8 bases map to TRBD1. This CDR3 is built from 15 residues. The V segment lost 5 bases and the J segment 6 bases; nucleotides outside the gene matches: 8. Germline V gives CDR1 SNHLY, CDR2 FYNNEI. The CDR3 sequence is CASSSSRGRYEKLFF. The CDR3 region has the DNA TGTGCCAGCAGTTCCAGCAGGGGGCGTTATGAAAAACTGTTTTTT.